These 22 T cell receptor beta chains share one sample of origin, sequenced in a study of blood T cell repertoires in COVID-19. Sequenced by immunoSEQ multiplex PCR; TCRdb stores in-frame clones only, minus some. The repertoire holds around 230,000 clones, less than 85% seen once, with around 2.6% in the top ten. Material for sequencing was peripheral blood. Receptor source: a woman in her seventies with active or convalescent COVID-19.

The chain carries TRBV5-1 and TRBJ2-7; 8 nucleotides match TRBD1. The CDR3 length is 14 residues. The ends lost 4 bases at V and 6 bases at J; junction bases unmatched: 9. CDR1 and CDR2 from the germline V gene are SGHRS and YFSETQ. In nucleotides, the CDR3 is TGCGCCAGCAGCCCTGGACAGGGTAAGGGCGAGCAGTACTTC. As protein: CASSPGQGKGEQYF.

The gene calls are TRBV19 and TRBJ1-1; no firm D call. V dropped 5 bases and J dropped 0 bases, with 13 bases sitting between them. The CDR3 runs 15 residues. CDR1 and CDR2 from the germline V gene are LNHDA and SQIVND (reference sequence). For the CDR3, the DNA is TGTGCCAGTAGTCCTAGCGGGAGCCTGAACACTGAAGCTTTCTTT. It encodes CASSPSGSLNTEAFF.

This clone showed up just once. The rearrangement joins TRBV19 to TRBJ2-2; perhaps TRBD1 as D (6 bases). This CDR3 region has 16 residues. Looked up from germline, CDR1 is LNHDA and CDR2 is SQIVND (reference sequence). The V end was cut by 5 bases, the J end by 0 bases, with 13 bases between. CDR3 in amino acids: CASSFLPGANTGELFF. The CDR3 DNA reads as TGTGCCAGTAGTTTCCTACCAGGGGCGAACACCGGGGAGCTGTTTTTT.

The CDR3: CASSGDRGLNYGYTF. CDR3 nucleotides: TGTGCCAGCAGTGGGGACAGGGGGCTTAACTATGGCTACACCTTC. This chain connects TRBV2 to TRBJ1-2; 12 positions match TRBD1. The length of the CDR3 is 15 residues. Germline CDR1 reads SNHLY; CDR2 reads FYNNEI. V was clipped by 4 bases and J by 1 base; unmatched bases: 1.

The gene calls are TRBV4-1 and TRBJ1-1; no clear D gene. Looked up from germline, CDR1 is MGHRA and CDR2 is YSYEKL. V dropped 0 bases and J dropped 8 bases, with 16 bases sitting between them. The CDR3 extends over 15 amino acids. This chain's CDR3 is CASSQDYTGSREAFF. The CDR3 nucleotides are TGCGCCAGCAGCCAAGATTACACGGGGAGTAGGGAAGCTTTCTTT.

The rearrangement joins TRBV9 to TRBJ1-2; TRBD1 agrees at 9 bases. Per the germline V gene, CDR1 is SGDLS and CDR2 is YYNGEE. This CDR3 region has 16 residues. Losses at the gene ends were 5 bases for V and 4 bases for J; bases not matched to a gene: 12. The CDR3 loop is CASRGTGKKGSYGYTF. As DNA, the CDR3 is TGTGCCAGCAGAGGGACAGGGAAGAAGGGGAGCTATGGCTACACCTTC.

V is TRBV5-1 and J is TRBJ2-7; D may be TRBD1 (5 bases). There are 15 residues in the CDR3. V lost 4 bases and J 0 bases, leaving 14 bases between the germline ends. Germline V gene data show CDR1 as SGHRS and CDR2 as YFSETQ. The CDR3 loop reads CASSTQTVISYEQYF. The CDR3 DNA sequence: TGCGCCAGCAGCACACAGACAGTGATCTCCTACGAGCAGTACTTC.

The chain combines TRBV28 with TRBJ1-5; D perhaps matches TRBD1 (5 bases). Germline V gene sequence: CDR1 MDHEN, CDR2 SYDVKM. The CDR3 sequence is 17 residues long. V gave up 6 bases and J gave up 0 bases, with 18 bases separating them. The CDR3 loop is CASRNRDRAYSNQPQHF. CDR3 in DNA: TGTGCCAGCAGAAACCGTGACAGAGCTTATAGCAATCAGCCCCAGCATTTT. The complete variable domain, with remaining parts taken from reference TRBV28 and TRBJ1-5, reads DVKVTQSSRYLVKRTGEKVFLECVQDMDHENMFWYRQDPGLGLRLIYFSYDVKMKEKGDIPEGYSVSREKKERFSLILESASTNQTSMYLCASRNRDRAYSNQPQHFGDGTRLSIL.

CDR3 nucleotide sequence: TGTGCCAGCAGCCTGACAGCGGGTTCCTACAATGAGCAGTTCTTC. Translated, it gives CASSLTAGSYNEQFF. The J gene is TRBJ2-1, the V gene TRBV7-9, with D tentatively TRBD2 (6 bases). This CDR3 has 15 residues. Trimming shortened V by 5 bases and J by 1 base, and 12 bases separated the two germline ends. Germline CDR1 SEHNR, CDR2 FQNEAQ (reference sequence).

The CDR3: CASSHTSGGETQYF. The CDR3 nucleotides read TGCGCCAGCAGCCATACGAGCGGGGGGGAGACCCAGTACTTC. The rearrangement uses TRBV4-1 and TRBJ2-5, with 9 positions matching TRBD2. The ends lost 3 bases at V and 5 bases at J; junction bases unmatched: 4. Germline V gene sequence: CDR1 MGHRA, CDR2 YSYEKL. The length of the CDR3 is 14 residues.

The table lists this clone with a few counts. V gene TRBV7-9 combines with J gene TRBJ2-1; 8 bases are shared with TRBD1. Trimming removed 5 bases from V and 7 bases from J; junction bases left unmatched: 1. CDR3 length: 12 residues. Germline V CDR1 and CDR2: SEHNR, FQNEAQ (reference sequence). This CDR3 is CASSTGGNEQFF. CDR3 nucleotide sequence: TGTGCCAGCAGCACAGGGGGTAATGAGCAGTTCTTC. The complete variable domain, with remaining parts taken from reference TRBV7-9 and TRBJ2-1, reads DTGVSQNPRHKITKRGQNVTFRCDPISEHNRLYWYRQTLGQGPEFLTYFQNEAQLEKSRLLSDRFSAERPKGSFSTLEIQRTEQGDSAMYLCASSTGGNEQFFGPGTRLTVL.

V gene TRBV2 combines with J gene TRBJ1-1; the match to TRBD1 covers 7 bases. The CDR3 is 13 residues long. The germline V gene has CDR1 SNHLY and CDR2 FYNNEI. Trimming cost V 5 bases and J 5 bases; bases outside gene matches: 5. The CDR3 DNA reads TGTGCCAGCAGTCAGGAACAGGGGACTGAAGCTTTCTTT. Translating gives CASSQEQGTEAFF.

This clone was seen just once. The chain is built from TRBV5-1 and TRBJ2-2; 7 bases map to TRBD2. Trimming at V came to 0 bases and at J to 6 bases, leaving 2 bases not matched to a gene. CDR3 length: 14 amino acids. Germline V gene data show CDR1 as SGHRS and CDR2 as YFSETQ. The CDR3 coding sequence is TGCGCCAGCAGCTTGGGCGGGGGAGCCGGGGAGCTGTTTTTT. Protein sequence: CASSLGGGAGELFF.

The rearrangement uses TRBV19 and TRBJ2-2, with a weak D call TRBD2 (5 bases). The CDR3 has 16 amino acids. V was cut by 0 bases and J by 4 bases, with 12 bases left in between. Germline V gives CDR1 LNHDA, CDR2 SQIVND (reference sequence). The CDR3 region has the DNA TGTGCCAGTAGTATAGATGGAGGCCGCGGCACCGGGGAGCTGTTTTTT. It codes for CASSIDGGRGTGELFF.

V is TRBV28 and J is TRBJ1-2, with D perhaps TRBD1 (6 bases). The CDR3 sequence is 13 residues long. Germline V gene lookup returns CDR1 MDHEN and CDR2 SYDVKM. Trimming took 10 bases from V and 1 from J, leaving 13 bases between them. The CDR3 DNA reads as TGTGCCACCAGGGGCCACGGTAACTATGGCTACACCTTC. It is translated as CATRGHGNYGYTF.

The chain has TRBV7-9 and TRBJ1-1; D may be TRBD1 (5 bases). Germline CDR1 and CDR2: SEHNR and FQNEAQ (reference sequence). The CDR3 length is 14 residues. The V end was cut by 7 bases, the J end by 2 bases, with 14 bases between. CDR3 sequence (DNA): TGTGCCAGCACCTGGGGGGGATCAAACACTGAAGCTTTCTTT. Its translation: CASTWGGSNTEAFF.

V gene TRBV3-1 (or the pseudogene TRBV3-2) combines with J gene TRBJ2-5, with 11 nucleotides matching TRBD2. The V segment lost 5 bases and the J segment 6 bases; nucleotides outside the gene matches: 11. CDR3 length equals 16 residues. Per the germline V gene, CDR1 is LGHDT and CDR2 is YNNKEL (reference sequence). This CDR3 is CASSLRLAGGVKTQYF. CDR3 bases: TGTGCCAGCAGCTTACGTCTAGCGGGGGGCGTTAAGACCCAGTACTTC.

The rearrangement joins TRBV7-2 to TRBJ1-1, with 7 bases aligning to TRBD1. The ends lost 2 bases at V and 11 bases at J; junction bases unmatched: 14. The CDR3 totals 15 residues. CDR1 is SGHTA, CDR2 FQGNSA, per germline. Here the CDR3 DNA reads TGTGCCAGCAGCTTAATGATTGGTAGGGGGCTTGCTGCTTTCTTT. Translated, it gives CASSLMIGRGLAAFF.

This chain's CDR3 is CASSLVRGGQETQYF. The CDR3 nucleotides read TGTGCCAGCAGCTTAGTGCGGGGAGGGCAAGAGACCCAGTACTTC. The J gene is TRBJ2-5, the V gene TRBV7-6, with 7 bases matching TRBD2. This CDR3 has 15 residues. Germline CDR1 is SGHVS and CDR2 is FNYEAQ. V lost 1 base to trimming and J lost 2 bases; unmatched junction nucleotides: 4.

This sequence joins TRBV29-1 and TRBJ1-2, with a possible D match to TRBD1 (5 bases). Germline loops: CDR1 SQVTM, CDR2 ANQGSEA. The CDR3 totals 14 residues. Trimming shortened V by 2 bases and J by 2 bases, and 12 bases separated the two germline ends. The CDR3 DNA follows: TGCAGCGTTGAAAGGGGTGTGGAGAACTATGGCTACACCTTC. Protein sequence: CSVERGVENYGYTF.

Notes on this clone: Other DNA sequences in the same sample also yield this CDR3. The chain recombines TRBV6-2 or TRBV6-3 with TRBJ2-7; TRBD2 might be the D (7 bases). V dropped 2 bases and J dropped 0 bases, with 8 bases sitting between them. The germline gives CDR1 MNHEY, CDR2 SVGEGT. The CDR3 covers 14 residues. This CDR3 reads CASSYGGASYEQYF. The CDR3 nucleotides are TGTGCCAGCAGTTACGGGGGGGCCTCCTACGAGCAGTACTTC.

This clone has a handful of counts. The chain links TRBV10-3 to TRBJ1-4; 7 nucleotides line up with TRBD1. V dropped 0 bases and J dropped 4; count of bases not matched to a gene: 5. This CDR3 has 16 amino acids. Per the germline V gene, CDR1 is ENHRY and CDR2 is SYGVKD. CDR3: CAISESGTGDNEKLFF. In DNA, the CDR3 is TGTGCCATCAGTGAGTCGGGAACAGGGGATAATGAAAAACTGTTTTTT.